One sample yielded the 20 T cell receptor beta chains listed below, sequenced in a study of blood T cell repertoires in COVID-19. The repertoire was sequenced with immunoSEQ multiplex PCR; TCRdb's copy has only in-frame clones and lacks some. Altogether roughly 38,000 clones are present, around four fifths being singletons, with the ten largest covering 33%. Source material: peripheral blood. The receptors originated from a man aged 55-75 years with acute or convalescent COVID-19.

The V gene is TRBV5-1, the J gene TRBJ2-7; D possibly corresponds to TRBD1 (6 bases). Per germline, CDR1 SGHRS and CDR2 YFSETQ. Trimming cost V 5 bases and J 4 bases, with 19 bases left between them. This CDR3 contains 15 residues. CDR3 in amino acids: CASRSPGQKPYEQYF. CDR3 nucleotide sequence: TGCGCCAGCAGGTCCCCCGGACAGAAGCCTTACGAGCAGTACTTC.

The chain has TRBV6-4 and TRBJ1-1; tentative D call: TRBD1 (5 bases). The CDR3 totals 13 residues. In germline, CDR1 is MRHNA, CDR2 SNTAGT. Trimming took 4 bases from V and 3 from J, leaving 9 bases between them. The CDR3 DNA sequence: TGTGCCAGCAGTGTGGGCAGGGACACTGAAGCTTTCTTT. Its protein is CASSVGRDTEAFF.

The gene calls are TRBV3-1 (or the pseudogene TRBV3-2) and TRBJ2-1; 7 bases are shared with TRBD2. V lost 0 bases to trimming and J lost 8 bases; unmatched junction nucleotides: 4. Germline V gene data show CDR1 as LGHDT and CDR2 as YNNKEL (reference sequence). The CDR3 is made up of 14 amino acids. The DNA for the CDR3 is TGTGCCAGCAGCCAAGATTTGACTAGCCATGAGCAGTTCTTC. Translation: CASSQDLTSHEQFF.

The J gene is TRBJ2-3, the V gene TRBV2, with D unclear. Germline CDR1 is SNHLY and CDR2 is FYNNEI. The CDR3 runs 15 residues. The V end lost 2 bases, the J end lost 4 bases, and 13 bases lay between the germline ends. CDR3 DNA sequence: TGTGCCAGCAGTGAACTAACTGACTGGGCAGATACGCAGTATTTT. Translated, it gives CASSELTDWADTQYF.

In DNA form, the CDR3 reads TGCGCCAGCAGTATGCGGGGAACTAGCGCCTCGAACACCGGGGAGCTGTTTTTT. This sequence encodes CASSMRGTSASNTGELFF. The chain combines TRBV10-1 with TRBJ2-2, with 7 bases fitting TRBD2. This CDR3 contains 18 residues. Germline V gene sequence: CDR1 WNHNN, CDR2 SYGVQD (reference sequence). The ends lost 5 bases at V and 0 bases at J; junction bases unmatched: 12.

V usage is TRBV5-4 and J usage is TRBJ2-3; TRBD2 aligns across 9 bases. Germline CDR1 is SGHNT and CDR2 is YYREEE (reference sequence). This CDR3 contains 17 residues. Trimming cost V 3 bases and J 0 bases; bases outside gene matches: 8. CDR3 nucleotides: TGTGCCAGCAGCTGGGGGACAAGCGGGAGGAGCACAGATACGCAGTATTTT. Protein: CASSWGTSGRSTDTQYF. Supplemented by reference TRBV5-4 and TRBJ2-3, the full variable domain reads ETGVTQSPTHLIKTRGQQVTLRCSSQSGHNTVSWYQQALGQGPQFIFQYYREEENGRGNFPPRFSGLQFPNYSSELNVNALELDDSALYLCASSWGTSGRSTDTQYFGPGTRLTVL.

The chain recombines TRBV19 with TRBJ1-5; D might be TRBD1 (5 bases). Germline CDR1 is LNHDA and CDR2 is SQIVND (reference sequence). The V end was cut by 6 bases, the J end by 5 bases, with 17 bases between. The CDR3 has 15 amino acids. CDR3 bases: TGTGCCAGTAGGGCGGGACTCCAAGCCCATCAGCCCCAGCATTTT. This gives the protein CASRAGLQAHQPQHF.

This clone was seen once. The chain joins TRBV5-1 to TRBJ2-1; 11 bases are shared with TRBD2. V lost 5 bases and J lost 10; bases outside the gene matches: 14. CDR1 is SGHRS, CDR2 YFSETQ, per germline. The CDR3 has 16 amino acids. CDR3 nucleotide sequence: TGCGCCAGCAGTACCCAAATACCGACTAGCGGGACAGAGCAGTTCTTC. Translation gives CASSTQIPTSGTEQFF.

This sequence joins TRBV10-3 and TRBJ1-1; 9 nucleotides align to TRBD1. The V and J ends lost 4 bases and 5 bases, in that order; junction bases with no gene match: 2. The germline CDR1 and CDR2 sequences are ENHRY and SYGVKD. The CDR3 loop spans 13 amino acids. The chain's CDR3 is CAISGGTGTEAFF. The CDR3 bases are TGTGCCATCAGTGGGGGGACAGGGACTGAAGCTTTCTTT.

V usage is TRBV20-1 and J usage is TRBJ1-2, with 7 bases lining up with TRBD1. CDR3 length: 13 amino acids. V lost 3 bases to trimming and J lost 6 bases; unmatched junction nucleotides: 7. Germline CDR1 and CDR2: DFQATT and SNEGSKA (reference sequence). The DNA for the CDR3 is TGCAGTGCTAGTTACAGGGGTCCGGATGGCTACACCTTC. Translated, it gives CSASYRGPDGYTF.

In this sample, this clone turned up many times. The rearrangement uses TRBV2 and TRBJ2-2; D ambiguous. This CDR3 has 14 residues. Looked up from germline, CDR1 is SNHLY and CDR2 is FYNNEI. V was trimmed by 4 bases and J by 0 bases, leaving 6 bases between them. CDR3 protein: CASSVLANTGELFF. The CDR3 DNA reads TGTGCCAGCAGTGTTTTAGCGAACACCGGGGAGCTGTTTTTT.

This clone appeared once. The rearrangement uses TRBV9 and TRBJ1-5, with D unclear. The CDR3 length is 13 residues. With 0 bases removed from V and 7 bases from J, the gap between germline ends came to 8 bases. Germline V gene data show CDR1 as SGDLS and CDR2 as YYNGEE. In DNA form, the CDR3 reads TGTGCCAGCAGCGTAGATCCCCTGCAGCCCCAGCATTTT. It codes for CASSVDPLQPQHF.

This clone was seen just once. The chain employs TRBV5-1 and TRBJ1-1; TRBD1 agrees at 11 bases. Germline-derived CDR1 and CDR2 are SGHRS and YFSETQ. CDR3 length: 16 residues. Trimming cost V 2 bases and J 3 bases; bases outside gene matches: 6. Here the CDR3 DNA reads TGCGCCAGCAGCTTCCGGACAGGGGGCCTCGACACTGAAGCTTTCTTT. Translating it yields CASSFRTGGLDTEAFF.

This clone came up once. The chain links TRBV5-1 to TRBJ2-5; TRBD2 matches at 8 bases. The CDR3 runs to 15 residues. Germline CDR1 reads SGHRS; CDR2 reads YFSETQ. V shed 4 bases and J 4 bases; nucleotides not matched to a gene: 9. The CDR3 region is CASSARMAGGETQYF. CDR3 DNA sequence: TGCGCCAGCAGCGCCAGAATGGCGGGAGGAGAGACCCAGTACTTC.

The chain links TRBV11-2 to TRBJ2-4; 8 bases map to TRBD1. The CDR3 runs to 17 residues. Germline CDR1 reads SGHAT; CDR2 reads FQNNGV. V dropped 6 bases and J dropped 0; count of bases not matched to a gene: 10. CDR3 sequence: CASRSTGTGLAKNIQYF. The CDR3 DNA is TGTGCCAGCAGGTCCACTGGGACAGGACTAGCCAAAAACATTCAGTACTTC.

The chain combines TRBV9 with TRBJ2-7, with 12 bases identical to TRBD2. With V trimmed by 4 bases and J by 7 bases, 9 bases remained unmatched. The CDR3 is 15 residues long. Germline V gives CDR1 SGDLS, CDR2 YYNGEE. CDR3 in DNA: TGTGCCAGCAGCCCCCGGACTAGCGGGATGGAGGAGCAGTACTTC. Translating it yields CASSPRTSGMEEQYF.

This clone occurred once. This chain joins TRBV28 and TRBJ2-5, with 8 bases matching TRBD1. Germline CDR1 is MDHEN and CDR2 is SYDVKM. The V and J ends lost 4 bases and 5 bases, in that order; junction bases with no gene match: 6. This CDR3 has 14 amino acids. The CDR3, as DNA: TGTGCCAGCAGTTCGCTCAGGGGGCTGGAGACCCAGTACTTC. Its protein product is CASSSLRGLETQYF.

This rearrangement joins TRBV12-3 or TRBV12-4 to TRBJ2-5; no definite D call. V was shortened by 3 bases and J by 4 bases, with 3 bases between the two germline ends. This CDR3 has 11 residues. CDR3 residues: CASSLAETQYF. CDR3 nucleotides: TGTGCCAGCAGTTTGGCAGAGACCCAGTACTTC.

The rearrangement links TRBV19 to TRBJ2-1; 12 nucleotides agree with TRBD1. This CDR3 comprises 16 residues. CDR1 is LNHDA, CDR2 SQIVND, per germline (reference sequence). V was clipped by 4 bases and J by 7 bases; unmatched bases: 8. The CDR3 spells CASSKPGQGAKNEQFF. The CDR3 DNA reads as TGTGCCAGTAGTAAGCCGGGACAGGGGGCAAAGAATGAGCAGTTCTTC.

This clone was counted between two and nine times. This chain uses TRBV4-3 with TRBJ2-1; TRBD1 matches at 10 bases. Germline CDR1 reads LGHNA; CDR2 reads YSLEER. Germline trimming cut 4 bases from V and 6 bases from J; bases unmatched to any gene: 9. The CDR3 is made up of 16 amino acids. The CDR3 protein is CASSRRTGTGVNEQFF. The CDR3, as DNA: TGCGCCAGCAGCCGGCGCACCGGGACAGGGGTCAATGAGCAGTTCTTC.